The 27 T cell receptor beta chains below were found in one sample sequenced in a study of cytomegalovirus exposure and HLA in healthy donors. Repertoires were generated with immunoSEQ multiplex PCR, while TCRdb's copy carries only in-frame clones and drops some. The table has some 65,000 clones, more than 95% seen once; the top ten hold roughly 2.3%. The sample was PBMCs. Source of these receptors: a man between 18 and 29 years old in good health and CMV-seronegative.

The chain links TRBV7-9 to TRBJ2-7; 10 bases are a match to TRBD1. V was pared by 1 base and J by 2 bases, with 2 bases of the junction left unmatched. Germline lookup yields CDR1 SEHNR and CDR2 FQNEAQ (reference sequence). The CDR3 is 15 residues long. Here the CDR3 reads CASSLGGTGAYEQYF. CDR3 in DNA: TGTGCCAGCAGCTTAGGTGGGACAGGGGCCTACGAGCAGTACTTC.

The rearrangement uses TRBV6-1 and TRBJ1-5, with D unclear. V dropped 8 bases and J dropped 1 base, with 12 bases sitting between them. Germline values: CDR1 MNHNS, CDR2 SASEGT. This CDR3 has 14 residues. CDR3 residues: CASHSPKSNQPQHF. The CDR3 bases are TGTGCCAGCCACTCACCAAAGAGCAATCAGCCCCAGCATTTT.

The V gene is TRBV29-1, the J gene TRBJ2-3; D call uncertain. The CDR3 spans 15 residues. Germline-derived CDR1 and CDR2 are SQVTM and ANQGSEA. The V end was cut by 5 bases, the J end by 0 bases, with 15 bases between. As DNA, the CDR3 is TGCAGCGTTCAAATGGAGATTTCTAGCACAGATACGCAGTATTTT. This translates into CSVQMEISSTDTQYF.

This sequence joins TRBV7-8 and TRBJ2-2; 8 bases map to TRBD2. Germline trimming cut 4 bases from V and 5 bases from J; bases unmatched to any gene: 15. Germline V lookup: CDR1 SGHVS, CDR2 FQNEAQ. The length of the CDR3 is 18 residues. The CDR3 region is CASSSLGSGGPGTGELFF. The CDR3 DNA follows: TGTGCCAGCAGCTCCTTAGGGTCGGGAGGGCCCGGTACCGGGGAGCTGTTTTTT.

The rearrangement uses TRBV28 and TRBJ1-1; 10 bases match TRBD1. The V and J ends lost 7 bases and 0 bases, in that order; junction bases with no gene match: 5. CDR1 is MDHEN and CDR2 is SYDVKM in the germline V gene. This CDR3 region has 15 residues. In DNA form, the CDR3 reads TGTGCCAGCACCGGGACAGGGGAAGTGAACACTGAAGCTTTCTTT. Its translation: CASTGTGEVNTEAFF. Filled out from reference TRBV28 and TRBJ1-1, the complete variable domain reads DVKVTQSSRYLVKRTGEKVFLECVQDMDHENMFWYRQDPGLGLRLIYFSYDVKMKEKGDIPEGYSVSREKKERFSLILESASTNQTSMYLCASTGTGEVNTEAFFGQGTRLTVV.

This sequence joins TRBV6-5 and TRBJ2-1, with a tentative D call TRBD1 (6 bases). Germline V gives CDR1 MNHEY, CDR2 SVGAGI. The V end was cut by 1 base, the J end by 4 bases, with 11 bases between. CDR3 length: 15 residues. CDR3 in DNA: TGTGCCAGCAGTTACTTGGACAGCCATTACAATGAGCAGTTCTTC. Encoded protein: CASSYLDSHYNEQFF.

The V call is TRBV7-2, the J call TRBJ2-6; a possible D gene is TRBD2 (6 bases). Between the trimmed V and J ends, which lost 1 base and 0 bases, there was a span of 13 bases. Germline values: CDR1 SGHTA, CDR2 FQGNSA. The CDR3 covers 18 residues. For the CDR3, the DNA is TGTGCCAGCAGCTTAGTTTTGGCGGGGAGCTCTGGGGCCAACGTCCTGACTTTC. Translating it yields CASSLVLAGSSGANVLTF.

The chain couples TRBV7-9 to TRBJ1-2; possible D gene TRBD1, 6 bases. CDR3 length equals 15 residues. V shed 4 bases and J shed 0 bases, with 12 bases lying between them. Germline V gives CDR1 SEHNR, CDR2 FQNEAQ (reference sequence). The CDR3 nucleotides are TGTGCCAGCAGCTCACAGGGAATCCCTAACTATGGCTACACCTTC. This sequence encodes CASSSQGIPNYGYTF.

This CDR3 is CASRIGQGSNQPQHF. The CDR3 DNA sequence: TGTGCCAGTAGAATCGGACAGGGGTCGAATCAGCCCCAGCATTTT. The V gene is TRBV19, the J gene TRBJ1-5; 9 bases map to TRBD1. V was clipped by 6 bases and J by 4 bases; unmatched bases: 7. CDR1 LNHDA and CDR2 SQIVND come from the germline V gene (reference sequence). The CDR3 runs to 15 residues.

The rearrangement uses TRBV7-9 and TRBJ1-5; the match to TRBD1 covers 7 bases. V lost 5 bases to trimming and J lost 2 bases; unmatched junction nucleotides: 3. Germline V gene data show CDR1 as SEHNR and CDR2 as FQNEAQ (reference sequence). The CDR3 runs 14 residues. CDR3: CASSDRDGNQPQHF. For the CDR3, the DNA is TGTGCCAGCAGCGACAGGGATGGCAATCAGCCCCAGCATTTT.

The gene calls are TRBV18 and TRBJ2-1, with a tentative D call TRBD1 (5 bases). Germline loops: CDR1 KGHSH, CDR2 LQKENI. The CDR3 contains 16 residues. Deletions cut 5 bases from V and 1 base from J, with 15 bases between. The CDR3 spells CASSSTQTASYNEQFF. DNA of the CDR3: TGTGCCAGCTCATCTACTCAGACAGCATCCTACAATGAGCAGTTCTTC.

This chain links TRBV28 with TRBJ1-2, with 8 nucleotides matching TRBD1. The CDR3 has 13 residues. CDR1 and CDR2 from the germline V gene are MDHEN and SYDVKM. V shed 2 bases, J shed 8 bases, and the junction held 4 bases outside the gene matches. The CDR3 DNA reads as TGTGCCAGCAGTTTAGACAGGGGAGGCGGCTACACCTTC. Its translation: CASSLDRGGGYTF.

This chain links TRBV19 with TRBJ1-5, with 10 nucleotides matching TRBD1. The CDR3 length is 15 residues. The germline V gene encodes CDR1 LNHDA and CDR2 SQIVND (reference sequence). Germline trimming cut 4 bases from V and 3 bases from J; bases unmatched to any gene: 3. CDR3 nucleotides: TGTGCCAGTAGTACGGGACAGGGGATCAATCAGCCCCAGCATTTT. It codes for CASSTGQGINQPQHF.

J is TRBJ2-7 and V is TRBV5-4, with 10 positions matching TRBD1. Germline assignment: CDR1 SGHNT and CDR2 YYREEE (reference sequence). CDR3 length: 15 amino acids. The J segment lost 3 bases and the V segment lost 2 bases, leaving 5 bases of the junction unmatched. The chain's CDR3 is CASSFIGTGDYEQYF. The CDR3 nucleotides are TGTGCCAGCAGCTTTATTGGGACAGGGGACTACGAGCAGTACTTC.

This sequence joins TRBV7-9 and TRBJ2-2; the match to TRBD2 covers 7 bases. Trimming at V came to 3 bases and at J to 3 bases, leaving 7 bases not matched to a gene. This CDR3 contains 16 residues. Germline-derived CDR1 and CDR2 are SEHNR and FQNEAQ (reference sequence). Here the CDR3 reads CASSFFGGRDTGELFF. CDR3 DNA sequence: TGTGCCAGCAGCTTTTTTGGAGGGAGGGACACCGGGGAGCTGTTTTTT.

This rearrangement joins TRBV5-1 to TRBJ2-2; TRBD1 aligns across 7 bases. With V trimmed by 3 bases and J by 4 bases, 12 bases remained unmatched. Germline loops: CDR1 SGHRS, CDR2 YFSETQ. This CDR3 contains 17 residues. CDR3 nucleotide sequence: TGCGCCAGCAGCTCCCAGACAGGGACGGTAGGCACCGGGGAGCTGTTTTTT. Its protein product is CASSSQTGTVGTGELFF.

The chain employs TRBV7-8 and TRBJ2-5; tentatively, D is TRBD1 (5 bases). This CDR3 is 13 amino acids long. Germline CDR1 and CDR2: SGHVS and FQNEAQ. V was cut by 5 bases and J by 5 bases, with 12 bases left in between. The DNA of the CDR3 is TGTGCCAGCAGCGGCAGGGTAGGGGAGACCCAGTACTTC. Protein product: CASSGRVGETQYF.

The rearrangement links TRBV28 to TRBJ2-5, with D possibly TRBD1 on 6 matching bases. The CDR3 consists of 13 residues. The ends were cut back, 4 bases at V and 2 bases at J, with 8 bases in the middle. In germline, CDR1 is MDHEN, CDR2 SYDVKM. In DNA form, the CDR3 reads TGTGCCAGCAGTTGGACAGCACAAGAGACCCAGTACTTC. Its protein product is CASSWTAQETQYF.

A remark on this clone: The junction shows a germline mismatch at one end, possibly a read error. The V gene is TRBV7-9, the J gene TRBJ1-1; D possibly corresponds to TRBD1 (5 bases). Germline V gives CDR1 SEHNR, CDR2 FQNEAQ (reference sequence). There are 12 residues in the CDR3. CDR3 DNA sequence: TGTGCCAGCAGCCACCAGGGTCCTGAGGCTTTCTTT. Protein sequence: CASSHQGPEAFF.

CDR3 sequence: CASMRDSSSGNTIYF. The DNA of the CDR3 is TGTGCCAGCATGAGAGACAGCAGCTCTGGAAACACCATATATTTT. V is TRBV6-5 and J is TRBJ1-3; TRBD1 is a possible D gene (5 bases). The V gene lost 7 bases and the J gene lost 0 bases, with 13 bases spanning the gap. This CDR3 has 15 residues. Germline values: CDR1 MNHEY, CDR2 SVGAGI.

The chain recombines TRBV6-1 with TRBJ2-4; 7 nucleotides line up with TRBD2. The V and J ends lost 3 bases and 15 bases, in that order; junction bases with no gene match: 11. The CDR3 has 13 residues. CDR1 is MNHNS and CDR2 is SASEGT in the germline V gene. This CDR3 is CASSEKGAGRVYF. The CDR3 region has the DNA TGTGCCAGCAGTGAGAAGGGAGCAGGGAGGGTGTACTTC.

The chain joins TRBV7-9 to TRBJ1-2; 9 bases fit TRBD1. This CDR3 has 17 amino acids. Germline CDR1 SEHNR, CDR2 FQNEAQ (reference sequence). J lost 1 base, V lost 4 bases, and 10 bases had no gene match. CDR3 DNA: TGTGCCAGCAGCTCTACCGGGACAGGGATCTTTAACTATGGCTACACCTTC. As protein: CASSSTGTGIFNYGYTF.

For the CDR3, the DNA is TGTGCCACCCGGGACAGGAGCTCTGGAAACACCATATATTTT. Residues: CATRDRSSGNTIYF. The genes are TRBV10-3 and TRBJ1-3, with TRBD1 matching over 8 bases. This CDR3 comprises 14 residues. The germline V gene encodes CDR1 ENHRY and CDR2 SYGVKD. V shed 10 bases, J shed 0 bases, and the junction held 5 bases outside the gene matches.

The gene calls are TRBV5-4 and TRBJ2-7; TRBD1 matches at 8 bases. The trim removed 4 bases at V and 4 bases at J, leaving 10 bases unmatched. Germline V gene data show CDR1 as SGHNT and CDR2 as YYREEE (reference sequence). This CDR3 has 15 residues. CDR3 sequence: CASSPAGQGPYEQYF. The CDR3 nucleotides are TGTGCCAGCAGCCCCGCCGGACAGGGCCCATACGAGCAGTACTTC.

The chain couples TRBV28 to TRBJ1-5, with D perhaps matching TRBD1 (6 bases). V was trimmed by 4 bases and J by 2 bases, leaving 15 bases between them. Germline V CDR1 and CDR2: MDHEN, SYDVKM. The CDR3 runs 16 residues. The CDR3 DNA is TGTGCCAGCAGTTCGACTCAGGGGTTGCGCAATCAGCCCCAGCATTTT. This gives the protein CASSSTQGLRNQPQHF. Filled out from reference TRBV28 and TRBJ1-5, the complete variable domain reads DVKVTQSSRYLVKRTGEKVFLECVQDMDHENMFWYRQDPGLGLRLIYFSYDVKMKEKGDIPEGYSVSREKKERFSLILESASTNQTSMYLCASSSTQGLRNQPQHFGDGTRLSIL.

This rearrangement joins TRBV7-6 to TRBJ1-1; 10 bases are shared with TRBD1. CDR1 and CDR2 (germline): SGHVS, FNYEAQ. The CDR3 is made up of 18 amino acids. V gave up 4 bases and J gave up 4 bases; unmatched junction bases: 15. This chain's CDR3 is CASSSGLLGQGGVTEAFF. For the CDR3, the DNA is TGTGCCAGCAGCTCCGGACTACTAGGACAGGGGGGCGTCACTGAAGCTTTCTTT.

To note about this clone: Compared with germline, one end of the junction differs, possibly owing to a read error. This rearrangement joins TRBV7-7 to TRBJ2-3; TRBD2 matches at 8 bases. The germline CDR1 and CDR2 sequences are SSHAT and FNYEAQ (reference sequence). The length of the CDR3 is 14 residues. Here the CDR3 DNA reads TGTGCTAGCAGCTTAGCGGGGCCCACAGATACGCAGTATTTT. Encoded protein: CASSLAGPTDTQYF.